The clone carrying this TCR beta chain has more than one count but fewer than ten. Its matching antigen is unknown. UMIs and sample barcodes were carried by the TCR alpha and TCR beta cDNA libraries that 5'RACE produced using constant-segment primers. TCRdb used MiXCR to reprocess the 5' RACE reads, holding one entry per CDR3 protein. Of a few hundred thousand distinct CDR3 sequences listed, more than 15% are singletons. This entry belongs to a study of T-cell memory formation after mild COVID-19. Study-wide context: Largely donor-specific TCR clusters were found. Study results and caveats: Clones that shrank (day 15 to 85) were balanced CD4/CD8, whereas later expanders leaned CD4+.

Germline lookup yields CDR1 MDHEN and CDR2 SYDVKM. The CDR3 extends over 14 amino acids. V lost 6 bases to trimming and J lost 8 bases; unmatched junction nucleotides: 12. The source material was PBMCs or a T cell subset sorted from them (not recorded which). This clonotype was obtained from a man younger than 30 who had mild COVID-19 (a few samples of this study predate the infection). Cell type and time point are not known. The genes are TRBV28 and TRBJ2-7; 8 positions agree with TRBD1. The CDR3 spells CASRPSGGGNKQYV. The CDR3 DNA follows: TGTGCCAGCAGACCCTCAGGGGGCGGCAATAAGCAGTACGTC.